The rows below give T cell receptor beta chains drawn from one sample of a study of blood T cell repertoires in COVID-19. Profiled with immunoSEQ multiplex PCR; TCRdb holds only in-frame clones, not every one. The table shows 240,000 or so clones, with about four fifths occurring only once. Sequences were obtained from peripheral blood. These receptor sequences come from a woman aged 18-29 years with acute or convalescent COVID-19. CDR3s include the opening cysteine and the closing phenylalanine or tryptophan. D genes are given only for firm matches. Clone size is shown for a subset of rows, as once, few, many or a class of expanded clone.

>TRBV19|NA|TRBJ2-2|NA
TGTGCCAGTATTAGCCGGGACTCCAGCACCGGGGAGCTGTTTTTT
CASISRDSSTGELFF
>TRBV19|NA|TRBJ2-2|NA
TGTGCCAGTAGATTTCAATTACGCGCGACCGGGGAGCTGTTTTTT
CASRFQLRATGELFF
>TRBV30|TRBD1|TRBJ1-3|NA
TGTGCCTGGAGTGAAGGACAGGGATATGGAAACACCATATATTTT
CAWSEGQGYGNTIYF
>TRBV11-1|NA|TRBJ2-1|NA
TGTGCCAGCAGAGCGGACGGTAGCTCCTACAATGAGCAGTTCTTC
CASRADGSSYNEQFF
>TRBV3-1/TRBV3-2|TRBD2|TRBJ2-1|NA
TGTGCCAGCAGCCAAAAAAGCGGGAGGGCCTACAATGAGCAGTTCTTC
CASSQKSGRAYNEQFF
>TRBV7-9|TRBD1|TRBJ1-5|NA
TGTGCCAGCAGCTCGACAGGGACGGAACAGCCCCAGCATTTT
CASSSTGTEQPQHF
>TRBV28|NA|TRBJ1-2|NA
TGTGCCAGCAGTTTAGGTCGGGGTATCGGCTATGGCTACACCTTC
CASSLGRGIGYGYTF
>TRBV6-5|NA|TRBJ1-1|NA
TGTGCCAGCAGTTACCGGGGGGACGCTTTCTTT
CASSYRGDAFF
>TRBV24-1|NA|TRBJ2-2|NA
TGTGCCACCAGTGATTACAGCACCGGGGAGCTGTTTTTT
CATSDYSTGELFF
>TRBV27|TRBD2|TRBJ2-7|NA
TGTGCCAGCAGCGGACTAGCGGGACCATCCTACGAGCAGTACTTC
CASSGLAGPSYEQYF
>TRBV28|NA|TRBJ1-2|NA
TGTGCCAGCAGTTTCCCTGTCGCTCAGAAGGGCTACACCTTC
CASSFPVAQKGYTF
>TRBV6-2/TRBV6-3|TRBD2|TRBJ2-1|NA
TGTGCCAGCAGTTACCGGTCTCTAGCGGGAGGAAATGAGCAGTTCTTC
CASSYRSLAGGNEQFF
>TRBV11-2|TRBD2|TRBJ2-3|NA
TGTGCCAGCAGCCGCGGACTAGCGGCTTTCACAGATACGCAGTATTTT
CASSRGLAAFTDTQYF
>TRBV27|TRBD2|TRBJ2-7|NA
TGTGCCAGCAGTTTAGGGCTAGCGGGAGCTTCCTACGAGCAGTACTTC
CASSLGLAGASYEQYF
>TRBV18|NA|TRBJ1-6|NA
TGTGCCAGCTCACCGTGGGGGCCAGGGGAGTCACCCCTCCACTTT
CASSPWGPGESPLHF
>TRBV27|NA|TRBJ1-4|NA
TGTGCCAGCAGTTTATCGCTCAGGGGAGGGGAAAAACTGTTTTTT
CASSLSLRGGEKLFF
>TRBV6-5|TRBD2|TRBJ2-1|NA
TGTGCCAGCAGCACTAGCGGGCCCTCCTACAATGAGCAGTTCTTC
CASSTSGPSYNEQFF
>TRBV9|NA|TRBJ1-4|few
TGTGCCAGCAGCCCCCGGCAGGGGCGGGAAAAACTGTTTTTT
CASSPRQGREKLFF
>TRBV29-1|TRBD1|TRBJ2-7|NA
TGCAGCGTTGGCCCTGCCGGGACAGAACGCTACGAGCAGTACTTC
CSVGPAGTERYEQYF
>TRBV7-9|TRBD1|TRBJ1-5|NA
TGTGCCAGCAGTGGGACAGCAAGCAATCAGCCCCAGCATTTT
CASSGTASNQPQHF
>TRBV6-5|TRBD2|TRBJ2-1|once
TGTGCCAGCAGTTGGGGACTAGGGGGTGAGCAGTTCTTC
CASSWGLGGEQFF
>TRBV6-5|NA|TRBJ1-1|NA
TGTGCCAGCAGTTACTTTATGGGCAGTGAAGCTTTCTTT
CASSYFMGSEAFF
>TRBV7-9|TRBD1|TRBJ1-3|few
TGTGCCAGCAGCTTCGGACAGGGAAGACACTCTGGAAACACCATATATTTT
CASSFGQGRHSGNTIYF
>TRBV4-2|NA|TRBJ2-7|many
TGTGCCAGCAGCCAAAATAGGGGGGAGCAGTACTTC
CASSQNRGEQYF
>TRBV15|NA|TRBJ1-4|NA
TGTGCCACCAGCAGAGATTGGGGGGGGAATGAAAAACTGTTTTTT
CATSRDWGGNEKLFF
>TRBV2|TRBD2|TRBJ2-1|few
TGTGCCAGCACCCAGACTAGCTTGGACAATGAGCAGTTCTTC
CASTQTSLDNEQFF
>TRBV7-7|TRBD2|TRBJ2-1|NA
TGTGCTAGCAGCAAAAACCCCGGACTAGCGGGCAATGAGCAGTTCTTC
CASSKNPGLAGNEQFF
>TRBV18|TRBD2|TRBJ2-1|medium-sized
TGTGCCAGCTCACCAGTAGCGGGAGGGATTGAGCAGTTCTTC
CASSPVAGGIEQFF
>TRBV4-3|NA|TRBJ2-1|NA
TGCGCCAGCAGGGAGGACTCAGGAGAGCAGTTCTTC
CASREDSGEQFF